This entry describes one TCR beta chain. The antigen is undetermined. The data stem from a study of cytomegalovirus exposure and HLA in healthy donors. Study-wide background: From about 180 million T cells, an earlier analysis saw 117 million unique TCR beta sequences. Study observations and caveats: A later analysis reportedly found fewer N-insertions in an Asian-associated ancestry cluster than the roughly 680-donor mean. Diagnosis of cytomegalovirus status made by the classifier reportedly showed high specificity and sensitivity.

The PCR made use of 60 Vbeta and 13 Jbeta primers. Here immunoSEQ multiplex PCR was the method, and the copy in TCRdb shows in-frame clones only, minus some. The sample holds 45,000 to 50,000 clones. Germline CDR1 and CDR2: MNHEY and SMNVEV (reference sequence). The CDR3 covers 16 residues. The ends lost 5 bases at V and 4 bases at J; junction bases unmatched: 10. The source material was PBMCs. This receptor was taken from a male donor in good health and CMV-seronegative. The chain employs TRBV27 and TRBJ2-7; 11 bases are a match to TRBD1. The DNA for the CDR3 is TGTGCCAGCAGTCTCCCAACCGGGACAGGGGGATACGAGCAGTACTTC. Its translation is CASSLPTGTGGYEQYF.